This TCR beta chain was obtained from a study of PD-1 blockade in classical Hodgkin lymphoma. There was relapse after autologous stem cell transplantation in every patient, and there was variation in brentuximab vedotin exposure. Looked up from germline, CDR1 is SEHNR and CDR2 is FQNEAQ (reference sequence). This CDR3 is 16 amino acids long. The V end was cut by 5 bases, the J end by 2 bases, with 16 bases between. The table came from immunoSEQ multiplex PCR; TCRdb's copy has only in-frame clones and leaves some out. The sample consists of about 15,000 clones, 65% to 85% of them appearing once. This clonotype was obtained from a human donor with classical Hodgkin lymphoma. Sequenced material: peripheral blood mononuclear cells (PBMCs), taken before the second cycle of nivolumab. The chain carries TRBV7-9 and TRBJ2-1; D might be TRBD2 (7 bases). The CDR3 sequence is CASSLAGARTYNEQFF. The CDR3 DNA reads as TGTGCCAGCAGCCTCGCGGGGGCGCGGACCTACAATGAGCAGTTCTTC.